These 15 T cell receptor beta chains were all obtained from the same sample, sequenced in a study of T cell clonality in common variable immunodeficiency. This table comes from immunoSEQ multiplex PCR, and its TCRdb copy is limited to in-frame clones, with some not included. The sample holds approximately 57,000 clones, and no clone turns up only once. Material for sequencing was peripheral blood mononuclear cells. The source of these receptors is a person aged 18 to 75 in good health.

This clone showed up many times. Read sequence stops 3 residues before the CDR3 end, and the germline J gene provides the missing end. The chain recombines TRBV24-1 with TRBJ2-3; 9 positions match TRBD1. Germline-derived CDR1 and CDR2 are KGHDR and SFDVKD. V lost 4 bases and J lost 0; bases outside the gene matches: 7. This CDR3 region has 17 residues. CDR3 in amino acids: CATSDPPGTGSTDTQYF. The sequenced part of the CDR3 DNA is TGTGCCACCAGTGACCCCCCCGGGACAGGGAGCACAGATACG.

Many counts were recorded for this clone. Coverage ceases 3 residues before the CDR3 finishes, and the germline J gene fills in the end. V usage is TRBV11-2 and J usage is TRBJ1-1; D may be TRBD1 (6 bases). Trimming shortened V by 5 bases and J by 2 bases, and 15 bases separated the two germline ends. The CDR3 extends over 15 amino acids. Per germline, CDR1 SGHAT and CDR2 FQNNGV. The CDR3 spells CASSPVQGVNTEAFF. The sequenced part of the CDR3 DNA is TGTGCCAGCAGCCCTGTACAGGGCGTTAACACTGAA.

This clone has ten or more counts. The CDR3 extends 3 residues past the end of the read, so its final part is completed from the germline J gene. This chain links TRBV11-2 with TRBJ2-5, with no clear D. The CDR3 contains 14 residues. In germline, CDR1 is SGHAT, CDR2 FQNNGV. Trimming left V 6 bases short and J 5 bases short, with 16 bases between. CDR3 DNA, as far as it was read: TGTGCCAGCAGAAAAGGGCCTCTGTGGGAGACC. Translation: CASRKGPLWET. The CDR3 as a whole reads CASRKGPLWETQYF.

Remarks on this clone: Sequencing ends 3 residues short of the CDR3 end; the germline J gene provides the rest. V gene TRBV19 combines with J gene TRBJ2-4; no reliable D call. The CDR3 covers 14 residues. Looked up from germline, CDR1 is LNHDA and CDR2 is SQIVND (reference sequence). The CDR3 here is CASSISTGLGGQYF. The covered CDR3 bases are TGTGCCAGTAGTATATCTACCGGATTAGGCGGT.

The sample holds many counts of this clone. The CDR3 is cut off 3 residues early in the read; its end comes from the germline J gene. The chain joins TRBV20-1 to TRBJ2-3; 9 nucleotides line up with TRBD2. The CDR3 length is 14 residues. V shed 5 bases, J shed 6 bases, and the junction held 9 bases outside the gene matches. The germline gives CDR1 DFQATT, CDR2 SNEGSKA (reference sequence). Incomplete CDR3 DNA: TGCAGTGCTCATAGCGGGGGAGTGACCGATACG. Its translation: CSAHSGGVTDT. The full CDR3 protein is CSAHSGGVTDTQYF.

A word on this clone: The read comes to an end 3 residues before the CDR3 does, leaving the germline J gene to fill in the end. The rearrangement uses TRBV11-3 and TRBJ1-1; 7 positions agree with TRBD1. V dropped 3 bases and J dropped 5; count of bases not matched to a gene: 6. Germline loops: CDR1 SGHNT, CDR2 YENEEA. This CDR3 has 14 residues. CDR3 loop: CASSLLTGRTEAFF. CDR3 DNA (partial): TGTGCCAGCAGCTTGTTGACAGGGAGGACTGAA.

This clone appeared many times. The CDR3 end falls 3 residues outside the read, so it is completed with the germline J gene. V and J are TRBV7-6 and TRBJ2-3, with TRBD2 matching over 7 bases. The germline gives CDR1 SGHVS, CDR2 FNYEAQ. V was pared by 5 bases and J by 3 bases, with 8 bases of the junction left unmatched. The length of the CDR3 is 15 residues. CDR3 residues: CASSPVAGVTDTQYF. CDR3 DNA, as far as it was read: TGTGCCAGCAGCCCTGTGGCGGGAGTGACAGATACG.

This clone was counted many times. The CDR3 is cut off 3 residues early in the read; its end comes from the germline J gene. The rearrangement links TRBV4-2 to TRBJ1-3; D unclear. The germline V gene has CDR1 LGHNA and CDR2 YNFKEQ. This CDR3 contains 15 residues. The CDR3 loop reads CASSATRTSGRAIYF. The covered CDR3 bases are TGTGCCAGCAGTGCCACTCGGACTAGCGGGAGGGCC.

In this sample, this clone turned up many times. The sequenced fragment ends 3 residues before the CDR3 boundary, so the rest is inferred from the germline J gene. V is TRBV16 and J is TRBJ1-1, with 7 bases identical to TRBD1. This CDR3 has 16 residues. V gave up 4 bases and J gave up 0 bases; unmatched junction bases: 8. The V gene's germline CDR1 is KGHSY and CDR2 FQNENV. The DNA read from the CDR3 is TGTGCCAGCAGCCGTTCGGGACAGTTCATGAACACTGAA. The encoded protein is CASSRSGQFMNTE. The full CDR3 sequence reads CASSRSGQFMNTEAFF.

In this sample, this clone turned up many times. The sequenced fragment ends 3 residues before the CDR3 boundary, so the rest is inferred from the germline J gene. The chain links TRBV11-2 to TRBJ2-1, with D unclear. V was cut by 5 bases and J by 6 bases, with 8 bases left in between. Germline V lookup: CDR1 SGHAT, CDR2 FQNNGV. This CDR3 region has 12 residues. Here the CDR3 reads CASSTGINEQFF. CDR3 DNA (partial): TGTGCCAGCAGCACCGGTATCAATGAG.

In this sample, this clone turned up a few times. Since a much larger clone is just one base distant, this may be a read error. The CDR3 goes on 3 residues after the read ends, and that part is filled in from the germline J gene. The gene calls are TRBV2 and TRBJ2-2, with no clear D. Trimming removed 8 bases at V and 6 bases at J, with 16 bases between. The CDR3 contains 14 residues. CDR1 and CDR2 (germline): SNHLY, FYNNEI. The CDR3 loop is CASGASTGAGELFF. Partial CDR3 DNA: TGTGCCAGCGGAGCGTCTACTGGCGCCGGGGAG.

A word on this clone: Germline is not matched at one junction end, which may reflect a read error. Sequencing ends 3 residues short of the CDR3 end; the germline J gene provides the rest. The chain carries TRBV11-2 and TRBJ2-7; 7 nucleotides line up with TRBD2. The CDR3 has 14 amino acids. Per germline, CDR1 SGHAT and CDR2 FQNNGV. The chain's CDR3 is CASILEASGYEQYF. CDR3 DNA, as far as it was read: TGTGCCAGCATCTTAGAGGCTAGCGGCTACGAG.

This clone was counted many times. CDR3 bases read: TGTGCCAGCAGCCCGACTAGATCCGGTGAG. Encoded protein: CASSPTRSGE. From start to end, the CDR3 is CASSPTRSGEQFF. This chain connects TRBV7-2 to TRBJ2-1, with a tentative D call TRBD2 (6 bases). The read ends 3 residues shy of where the CDR3 ends; the end is completed using the germline J gene. V lost 5 bases and J lost 9, with 14 bases in between. CDR1 is SGHTA, CDR2 FQGNSA, per germline. This CDR3 region has 13 residues.

This clone was recorded at least ten times. The read falls 3 residues short of the CDR3 end, and the missing part is taken from the germline J gene. The chain has TRBV5-1 and TRBJ1-4; D remains ambiguous. Germline lookup yields CDR1 SGHRS and CDR2 YFSETQ. CDR3 length equals 15 residues. The V and J ends lost 1 base and 0 bases respectively, with 7 bases between them. CDR3 amino acids: CASSLMAATNEKLFF. The part of the CDR3 DNA that was read is TGCGCCAGCAGCTTGATGGCAGCAACTAATGAAAAA.

In its sample, this clone was seen many times. The read gets to within 3 residues of the CDR3 end, and the germline J gene fills in the rest. The rearrangement links TRBV19 to TRBJ1-1; TRBD1 matches at 7 bases. Looked up from germline, CDR1 is LNHDA and CDR2 is SQIVND (reference sequence). This CDR3 contains 16 residues. Germline trimming cut 7 bases from V and 2 bases from J; bases unmatched to any gene: 13. The CDR3 sequence: CASIGYPGQLNTEAFF. The CDR3 DNA, read in part, is TGTGCCAGTATCGGTTATCCGGGACAGCTCAACACTGAA.